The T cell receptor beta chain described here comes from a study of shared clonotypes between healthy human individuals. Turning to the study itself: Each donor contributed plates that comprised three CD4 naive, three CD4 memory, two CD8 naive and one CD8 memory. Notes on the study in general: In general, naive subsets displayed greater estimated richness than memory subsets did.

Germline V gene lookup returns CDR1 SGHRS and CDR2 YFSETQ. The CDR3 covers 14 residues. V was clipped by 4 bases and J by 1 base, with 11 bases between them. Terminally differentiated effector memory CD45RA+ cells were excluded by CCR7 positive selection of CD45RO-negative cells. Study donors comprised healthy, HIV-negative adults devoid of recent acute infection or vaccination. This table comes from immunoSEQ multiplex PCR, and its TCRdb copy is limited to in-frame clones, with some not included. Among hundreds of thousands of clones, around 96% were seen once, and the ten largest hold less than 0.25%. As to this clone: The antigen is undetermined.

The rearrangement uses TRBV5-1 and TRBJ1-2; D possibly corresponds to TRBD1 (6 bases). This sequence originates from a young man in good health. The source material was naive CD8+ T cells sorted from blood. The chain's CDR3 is CASSPGGGNYGYTF. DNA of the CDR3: TGCGCCAGCAGCCCCGGAGGGGGTAACTATGGCTACACCTTC.